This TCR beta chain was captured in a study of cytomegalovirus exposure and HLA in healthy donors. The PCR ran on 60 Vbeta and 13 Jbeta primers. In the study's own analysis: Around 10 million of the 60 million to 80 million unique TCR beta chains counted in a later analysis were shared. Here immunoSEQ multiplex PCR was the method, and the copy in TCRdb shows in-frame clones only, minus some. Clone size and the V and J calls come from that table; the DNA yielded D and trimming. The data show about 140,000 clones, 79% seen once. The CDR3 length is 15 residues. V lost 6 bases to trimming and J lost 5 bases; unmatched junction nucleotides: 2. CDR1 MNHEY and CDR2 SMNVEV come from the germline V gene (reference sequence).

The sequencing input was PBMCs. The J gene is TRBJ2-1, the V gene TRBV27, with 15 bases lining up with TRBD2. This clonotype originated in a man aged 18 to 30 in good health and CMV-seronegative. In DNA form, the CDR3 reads TGTGCCAGCAGACGGACTAGCGGGGGGGACAATGAGCAGTTCTTC. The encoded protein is CASRRTSGGDNEQFF.